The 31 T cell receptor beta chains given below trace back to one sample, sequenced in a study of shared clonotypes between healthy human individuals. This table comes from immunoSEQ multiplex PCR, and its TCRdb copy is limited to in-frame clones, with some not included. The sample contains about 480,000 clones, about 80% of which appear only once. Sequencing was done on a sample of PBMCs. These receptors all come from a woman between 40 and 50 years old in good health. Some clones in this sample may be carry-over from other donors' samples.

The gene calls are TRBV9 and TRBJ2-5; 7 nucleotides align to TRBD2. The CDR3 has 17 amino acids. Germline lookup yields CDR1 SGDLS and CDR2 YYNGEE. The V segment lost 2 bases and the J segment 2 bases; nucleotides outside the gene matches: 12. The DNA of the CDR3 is TGTGCCAGCAGCGTGGCAGCGGGATCCCGGGGTCAAGAGACCCAGTACTTC. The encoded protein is CASSVAAGSRGQETQYF.

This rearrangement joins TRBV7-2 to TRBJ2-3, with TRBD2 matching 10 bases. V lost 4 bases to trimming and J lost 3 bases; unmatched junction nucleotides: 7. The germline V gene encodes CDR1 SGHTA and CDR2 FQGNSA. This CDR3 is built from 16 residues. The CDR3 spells CASSSVGTSVTDTQYF. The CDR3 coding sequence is TGTGCCAGCAGCTCGGTAGGGACTAGCGTGACAGATACGCAGTATTTT.

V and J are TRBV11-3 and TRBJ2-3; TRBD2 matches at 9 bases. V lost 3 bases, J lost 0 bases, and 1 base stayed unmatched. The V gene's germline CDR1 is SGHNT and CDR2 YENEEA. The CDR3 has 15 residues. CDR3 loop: CASSFTSGSTDTQYF. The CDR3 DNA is TGTGCCAGCAGCTTTACTAGCGGGAGCACAGATACGCAGTATTTT.

The CDR3 region has the DNA TGTGCCAGCAGTGAATGGAGGGGAAGCACAGATACGCAGTATTTT. Its protein is CASSEWRGSTDTQYF. The chain combines TRBV25-1 with TRBJ2-3, with a possible D match to TRBD2 (6 bases). V lost 1 base, J lost 0 bases, and 8 bases lay in between. Germline lookup yields CDR1 MGHDK and CDR2 SYGVNS. The length of the CDR3 is 15 residues.

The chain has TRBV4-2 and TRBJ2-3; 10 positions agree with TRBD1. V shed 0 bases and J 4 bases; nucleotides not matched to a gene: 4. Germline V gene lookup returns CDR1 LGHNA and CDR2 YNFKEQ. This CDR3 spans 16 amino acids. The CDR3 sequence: CASSQDEGQGSDTQYF. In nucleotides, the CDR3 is TGTGCCAGCAGCCAAGATGAGGGACAGGGGTCAGATACGCAGTATTTT.

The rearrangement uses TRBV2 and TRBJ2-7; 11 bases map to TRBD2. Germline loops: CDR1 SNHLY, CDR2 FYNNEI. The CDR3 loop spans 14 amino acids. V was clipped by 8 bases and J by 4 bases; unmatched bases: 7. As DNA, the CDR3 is TGTGCCAGCTCTATAGCGGGAGGGCAATACGAGCAGTACTTC. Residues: CASSIAGGQYEQYF.

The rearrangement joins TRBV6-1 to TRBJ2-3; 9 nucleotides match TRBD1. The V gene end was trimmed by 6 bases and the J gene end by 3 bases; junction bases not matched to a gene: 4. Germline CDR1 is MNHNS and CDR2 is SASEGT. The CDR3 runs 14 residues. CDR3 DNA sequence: TGTGCCAGCAGGAAGGACAGGGGAACAGATACGCAGTATTTT. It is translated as CASRKDRGTDTQYF.

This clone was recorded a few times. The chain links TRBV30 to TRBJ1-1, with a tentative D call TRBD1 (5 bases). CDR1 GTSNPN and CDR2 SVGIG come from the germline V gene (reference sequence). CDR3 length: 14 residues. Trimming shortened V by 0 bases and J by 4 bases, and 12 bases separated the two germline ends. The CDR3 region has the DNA TGTGCCTGGAGTGTACTTGGGGGGAGCACTGAAGCTTTCTTT. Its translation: CAWSVLGGSTEAFF. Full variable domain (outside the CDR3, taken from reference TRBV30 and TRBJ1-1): SQTIHQWPATLVQPVGSPLSLECTVEGTSNPNLYWYRQAAGRGLQLLFYSVGIGQISSEVPQNLSASRPQDRQFILSSKKLLLSDSGFYLCAWSVLGGSTEAFFGQGTRLTVV.

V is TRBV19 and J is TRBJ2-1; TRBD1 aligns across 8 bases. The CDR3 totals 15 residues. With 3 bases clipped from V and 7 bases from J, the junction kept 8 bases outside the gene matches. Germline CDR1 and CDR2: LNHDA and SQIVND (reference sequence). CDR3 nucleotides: TGTGCCAGTAGTATCTTCCGGACAGGGCGTAATGAGCAGTTCTTC. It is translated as CASSIFRTGRNEQFF.

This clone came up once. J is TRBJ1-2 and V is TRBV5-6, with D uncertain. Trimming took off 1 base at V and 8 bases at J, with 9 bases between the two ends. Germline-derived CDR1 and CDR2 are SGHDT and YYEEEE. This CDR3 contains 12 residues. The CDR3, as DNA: TGTGCCAGCAGCTTGAGTCGGGGAGGCTACACCTTC. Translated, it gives CASSLSRGGYTF.

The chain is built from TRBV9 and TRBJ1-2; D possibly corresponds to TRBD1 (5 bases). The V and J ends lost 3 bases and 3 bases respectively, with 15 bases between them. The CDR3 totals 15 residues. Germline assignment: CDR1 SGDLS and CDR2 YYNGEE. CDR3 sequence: CASSAGTAVHYGYTF. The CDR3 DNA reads TGTGCCAGCAGCGCCGGGACGGCGGTCCACTATGGCTACACCTTC.

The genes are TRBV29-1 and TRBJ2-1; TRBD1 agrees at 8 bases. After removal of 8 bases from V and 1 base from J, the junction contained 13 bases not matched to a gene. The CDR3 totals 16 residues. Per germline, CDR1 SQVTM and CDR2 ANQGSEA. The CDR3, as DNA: TGCAGCATACTTCAAAACCGGGACAGGTCCTACAATGAGCAGTTCTTC. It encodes CSILQNRDRSYNEQFF.

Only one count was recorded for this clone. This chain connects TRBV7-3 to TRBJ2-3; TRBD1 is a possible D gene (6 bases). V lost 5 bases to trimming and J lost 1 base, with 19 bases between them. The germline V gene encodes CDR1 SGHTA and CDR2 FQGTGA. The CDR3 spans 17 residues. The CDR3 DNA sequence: TGTGCCAGCAGCCTCGACGGACAGCCCGGAGGCACAGATACGCAGTATTTT. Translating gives CASSLDGQPGGTDTQYF.

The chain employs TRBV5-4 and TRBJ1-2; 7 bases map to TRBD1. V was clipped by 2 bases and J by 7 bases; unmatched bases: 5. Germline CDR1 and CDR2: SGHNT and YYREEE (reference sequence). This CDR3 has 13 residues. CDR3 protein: CASSLDPGGGYTF. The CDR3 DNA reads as TGTGCCAGCAGCTTAGATCCAGGGGGTGGCTACACCTTC. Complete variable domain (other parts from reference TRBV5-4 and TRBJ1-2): ETGVTQSPTHLIKTRGQQVTLRCSSQSGHNTVSWYQQALGQGPQFIFQYYREEENGRGNFPPRFSGLQFPNYSSELNVNALELDDSALYLCASSLDPGGGYTFGSGTRLTVV.

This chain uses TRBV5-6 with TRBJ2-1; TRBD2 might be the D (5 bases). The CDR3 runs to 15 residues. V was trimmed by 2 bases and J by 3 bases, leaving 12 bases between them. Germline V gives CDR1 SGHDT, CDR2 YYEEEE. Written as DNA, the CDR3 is TGTGCCAGCAGCTTCGGCGGGCTCCTCTACAATGAGCAGTTCTTC. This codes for CASSFGGLLYNEQFF.

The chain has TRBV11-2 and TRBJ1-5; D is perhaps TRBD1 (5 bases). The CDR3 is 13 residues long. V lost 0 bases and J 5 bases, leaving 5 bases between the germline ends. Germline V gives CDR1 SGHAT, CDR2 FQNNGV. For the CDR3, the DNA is TGTGCCAGCAGCTTAGAAGGGGATCAGCCCCAGCATTTT. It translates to CASSLEGDQPQHF.

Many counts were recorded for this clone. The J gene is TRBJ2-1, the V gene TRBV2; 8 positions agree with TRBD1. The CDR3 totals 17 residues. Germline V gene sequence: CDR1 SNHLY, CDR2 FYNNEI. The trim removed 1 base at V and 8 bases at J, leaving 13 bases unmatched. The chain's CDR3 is CASSEEGDRYSGYEQFF. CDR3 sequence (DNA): TGTGCCAGCAGTGAAGAGGGGGACAGGTATTCTGGCTATGAGCAGTTCTTC.

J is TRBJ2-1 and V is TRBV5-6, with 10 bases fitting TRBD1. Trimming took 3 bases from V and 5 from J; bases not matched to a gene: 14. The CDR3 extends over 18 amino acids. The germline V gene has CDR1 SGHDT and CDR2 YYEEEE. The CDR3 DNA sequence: TGTGCCAGCAGCTCAGGGACAGGGGCAAATTCTGTTAACAATGAGCAGTTCTTC. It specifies CASSSGTGANSVNNEQFF. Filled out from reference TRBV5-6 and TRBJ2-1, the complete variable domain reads DAGVTQSPTHLIKTRGQQVTLRCSPKSGHDTVSWYQQALGQGPQFIFQYYEEEERQRGNFPDRFSGHQFPNYSSELNVNALLLGDSALYLCASSSGTGANSVNNEQFFGPGTRLTVL.

The CDR3 spells CASSSGSSSYEQYF. The CDR3 nucleotides are TGTGCCAGCTCCTCCGGGTCTAGCTCCTACGAGCAGTACTTC. This chain links TRBV2 with TRBJ2-7; no firm D call. V lost 8 bases and J lost 0, with 14 bases in between. The V gene's germline CDR1 is SNHLY and CDR2 FYNNEI. The CDR3 totals 14 residues.

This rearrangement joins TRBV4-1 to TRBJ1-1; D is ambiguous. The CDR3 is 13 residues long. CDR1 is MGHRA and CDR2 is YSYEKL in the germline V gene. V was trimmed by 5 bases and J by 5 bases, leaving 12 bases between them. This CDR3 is CASSDRAGTEAFF. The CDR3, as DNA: TGCGCCAGCAGCGACCGGGCCGGGACTGAAGCTTTCTTT.

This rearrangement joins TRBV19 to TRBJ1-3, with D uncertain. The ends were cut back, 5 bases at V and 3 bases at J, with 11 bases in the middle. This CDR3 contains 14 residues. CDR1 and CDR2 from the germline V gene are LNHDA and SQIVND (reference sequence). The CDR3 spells CASSYGGRGNTIYF. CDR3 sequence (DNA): TGTGCCAGTAGTTATGGAGGTCGTGGAAACACCATATATTTT.

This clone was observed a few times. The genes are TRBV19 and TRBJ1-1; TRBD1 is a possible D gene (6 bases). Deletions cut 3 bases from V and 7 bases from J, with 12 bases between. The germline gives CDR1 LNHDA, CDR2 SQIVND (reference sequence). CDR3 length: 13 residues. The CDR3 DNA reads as TGTGCCAGTAGTATCAACAGGGAGGTTGAAGCTTTCTTT. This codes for CASSINREVEAFF.

The CDR3 loop is CASSPVVERSYNEQFF. CDR3 in DNA: TGTGCCAGCTCACCAGTAGTAGAACGCTCCTACAATGAGCAGTTCTTC. The chain carries TRBV18 and TRBJ2-1, with D hard to call. Germline-derived CDR1 and CDR2 are KGHSH and LQKENI. V lost 2 bases, J lost 0 bases, and 11 bases lay in between. The CDR3 has 16 amino acids.

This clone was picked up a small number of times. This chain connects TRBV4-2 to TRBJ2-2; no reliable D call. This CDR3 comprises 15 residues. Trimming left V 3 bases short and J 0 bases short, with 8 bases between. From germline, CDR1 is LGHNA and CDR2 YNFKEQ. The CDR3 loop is CASSQVSANTGELFF. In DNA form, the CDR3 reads TGTGCCAGCAGCCAGGTCAGCGCGAACACCGGGGAGCTGTTTTTT.

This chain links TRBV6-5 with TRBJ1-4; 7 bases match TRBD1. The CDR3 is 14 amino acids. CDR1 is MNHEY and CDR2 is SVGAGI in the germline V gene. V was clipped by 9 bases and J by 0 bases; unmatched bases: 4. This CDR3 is CASKQGTTNEKLFF. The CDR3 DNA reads TGTGCCAGTAAACAGGGGACAACTAATGAAAAACTGTTTTTT.

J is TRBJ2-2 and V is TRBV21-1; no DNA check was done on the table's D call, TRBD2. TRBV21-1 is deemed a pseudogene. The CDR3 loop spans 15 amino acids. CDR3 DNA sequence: TGTGCCAGCAGCAAAACGGCGGGAGTTATCGGGGAGCTGTTTTTT. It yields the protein CASSKTAGVIGELFF.

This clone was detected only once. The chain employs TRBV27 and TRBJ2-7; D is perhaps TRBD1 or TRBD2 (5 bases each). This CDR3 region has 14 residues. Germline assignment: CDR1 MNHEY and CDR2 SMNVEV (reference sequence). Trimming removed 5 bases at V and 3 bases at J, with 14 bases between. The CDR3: CASSPGTTLYEQYF. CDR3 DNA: TGTGCCAGCAGTCCGGGGACCACTCTCTACGAGCAGTACTTC.

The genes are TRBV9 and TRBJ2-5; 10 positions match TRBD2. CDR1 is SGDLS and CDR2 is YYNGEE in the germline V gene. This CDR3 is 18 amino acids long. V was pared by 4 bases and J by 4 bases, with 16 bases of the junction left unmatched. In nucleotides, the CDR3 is TGTGCCAGCAGCCCCGGGGCAGCGGGAGGGGGGATTGGAGAGACCCAGTACTTC. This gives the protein CASSPGAAGGGIGETQYF.

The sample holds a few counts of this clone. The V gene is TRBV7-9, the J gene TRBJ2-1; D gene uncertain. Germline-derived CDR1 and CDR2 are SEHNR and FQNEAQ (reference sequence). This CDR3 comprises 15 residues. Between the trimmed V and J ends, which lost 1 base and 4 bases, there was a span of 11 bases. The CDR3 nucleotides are TGTGCCAGCAGCTTAGGGTCGGCAGCATACAATGAGCAGTTCTTC. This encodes CASSLGSAAYNEQFF.

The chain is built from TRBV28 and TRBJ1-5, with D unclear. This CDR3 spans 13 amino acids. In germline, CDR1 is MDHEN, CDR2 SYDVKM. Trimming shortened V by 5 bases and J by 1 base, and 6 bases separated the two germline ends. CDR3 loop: CASSVGSNQPQHF. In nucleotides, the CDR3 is TGTGCCAGCAGTGTGGGCAGCAATCAGCCCCAGCATTTT.

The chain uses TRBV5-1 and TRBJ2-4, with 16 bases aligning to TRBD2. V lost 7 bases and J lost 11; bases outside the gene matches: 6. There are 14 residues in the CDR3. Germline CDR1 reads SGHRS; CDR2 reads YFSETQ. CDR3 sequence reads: CASSMGLAGGFQYF. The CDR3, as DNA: TGCGCCAGCTCCATGGGACTAGCGGGAGGGTTTCAGTACTTC.